The following is a T cell receptor beta chain sequence with its context. Its specificity is not known. The CDR3 is 17 amino acids. V was clipped by 1 base and J by 1 base; unmatched bases: 9. Germline CDR1 and CDR2: SGHTA and FQGNSA. These data originate in a study of cytomegalovirus exposure and HLA in healthy donors. Study-level points and caveats: In vitro experiments confirmed that a few CMV-associated chains were specific for CMV antigens. Among TCR beta chains, those listed as cytomegalovirus-associated numbered some 160.

Libraries were prepared by immunoSEQ multiplex PCR; TCRdb keeps only in-frame clonotypes and omits some of them. The data hold about 280,000 clones, with 80% to 90% observed a single time. The receptor was derived from a woman under 30 in good health and CMV-seronegative. This chain joins TRBV7-2 and TRBJ1-1; 7 bases map to TRBD1. Sequenced sample: PBMCs. This CDR3 reads CASSLGFTGAWNTEAFF. CDR3 DNA sequence: TGTGCCAGCAGCTTAGGTTTTACAGGGGCTTGGAACACTGAAGCTTTCTTT.